This paragraph covers one TCR beta chain sequence. What it recognizes is unknown. Peripheral blood came from all dose cohorts at three timepoints. Clones were read by immunoSEQ multiplex PCR, and TCRdb kept only the in-frame ones, dropping some. Of approximately 38,000 clones listed, approximately 90% were seen once; the top ten hold 8.5% to 10%. This specimen comes from a study of OX40 agonist ivuxolimab in advanced cancers. The overall study: A male proportion of 82.7% was recorded, with mean age around 64 years and range roughly 20 to 90. Three patients got partial responses; one had hepatocellular carcinoma and two had cutaneous melanoma.

The study, taken as a whole, reports: The average count of expanded clones was higher among CD8+ T cells than among CD4+.

Germline V gene sequence: CDR1 SGHTA, CDR2 FQGTGA. The V gene end was trimmed by 1 base and the J gene end by 8 bases; junction bases not matched to a gene: 17. The CDR3 extends over 18 amino acids. The specimen comprised CD4+ or CD8+ T cells sorted from blood, sampled in a trial of the OX40 agonist ivuxolimab. The V and J genes are TRBV7-3 and TRBJ2-1; 7 nucleotides match TRBD1. This TCR came from an adult with an advanced solid tumor such as melanoma, head and neck, liver or kidney cancer. CDR3 bases: TGTGCCAGCAGCTTAAAGCCCTCGGGTGTAGGGGGCCACTATGAGCAGTTCTTC. Amino acids: CASSLKPSGVGGHYEQFF.